The 3 T cell receptor beta chains reported below all come from one sample, sequenced in a study of blood T cells in healthy people across ages. A second PCR, run for roughly 7 to 12 cycles, used a sample-barcoded 5' primer plus a J-beta primer mix. TCRdb used MiXCR to reprocess the 5' RACE reads, holding one entry per CDR3 protein. The sample consists of 1.5 million to 1.9 million distinct CDR3 sequences, roughly 43% of them appearing once. Sequencing used blood. Receptor source: a woman between 18 and 29 years old in good health.

The rearrangement links TRBV15 to TRBJ2-2; TRBD2 might be the D (7 bases). Per germline, CDR1 LNHNV and CDR2 YYDKDF (reference sequence). Trimming cost V 0 bases and J 4 bases, with 15 bases left between them. This CDR3 is built from 17 residues. The CDR3 DNA follows: TGTGCCACCAGCAGAGATCTTGGGGGGGCAAGCACCGGGGAGCTGTTTTTT. Translating gives CATSRDLGGASTGELFF.

This clonotype was counted a single time. V usage is TRBV12-3 or TRBV12-4 and J usage is TRBJ2-1, with TRBD2 identical over 11 bases. The CDR3 has 15 residues. With 6 bases clipped from V and 9 bases from J, the junction kept 10 bases outside the gene matches. The CDR3 DNA is TGTGCCAGCAGGACGACTAGCGGGACGGAAAGTGAGCAGTTCTTC. Protein product: CASRTTSGTESEQFF.

Comment on this clonotype: An end of the junction differs from the germline gene, which may be a read error. The chain couples TRBV7-2 to TRBJ1-1; D gene uncertain. Germline CDR1 and CDR2: SGHTA and FQGNSA. The CDR3 length is 14 residues. CDR3 amino acids: CASSLEALNAEAFF. CDR3 nucleotide sequence: TGTGCCAGCAGCTTAGAGGCCTTGAACGCTGAAGCTTTCTTT.